Following are 27 T cell receptor beta chains from one sample sequenced in a study of OX40 agonist ivuxolimab in advanced cancers. TCRdb's table, derived via immunoSEQ multiplex PCR, lists solely in-frame clones and lacks some. Altogether some 66,000 clones are present, 83% being singletons, with the ten largest covering 2.5%. Sequencing was performed on CD4+ or CD8+ T cells sorted from blood, taken in a trial of the OX40 agonist ivuxolimab. The source of these receptors is an adult with an advanced solid tumor such as melanoma, head and neck, liver or kidney cancer.

The chain recombines TRBV10-3 with TRBJ2-7; D gene unclear. Germline CDR1 reads ENHRY; CDR2 reads SYGVKD. There are 16 residues in the CDR3. V was pared by 3 bases and J by 2 bases, with 17 bases between. The CDR3 bases are TGTGCCATCAGTGATGAGAACTGGGTGATGACCTACGAGCAGTACTTC. Protein: CAISDENWVMTYEQYF.

V usage is TRBV6-1 and J usage is TRBJ1-1, with unresolved D. CDR3 length: 11 residues. Germline CDR1 reads MNHNS; CDR2 reads SASEGT. The V gene lost 8 bases and the J gene lost 5 bases, with 9 bases spanning the gap. For the CDR3, the DNA is TGTGCCAGCGCGAGGGAGACTGAAGCTTTCTTT. As protein: CASARETEAFF.

CDR3 protein: CASSREQGATEKLFF. CDR3 bases: TGTGCCAGCAGCCGCGAACAGGGGGCTACTGAAAAACTGTTTTTT. The J gene is TRBJ1-4, the V gene TRBV7-2; 9 bases match TRBD1. V lost 5 bases and J lost 7; bases outside the gene matches: 8. Germline V gene sequence: CDR1 SGHTA, CDR2 FQGNSA. The CDR3 has 15 residues. Combining the CDR3 with reference TRBV7-2 and TRBJ1-4 gives the whole variable domain GAGVSQSPSNKVTEKGKDVELRCDPISGHTALYWYRQSLGQGLEFLIYFQGNSAPDKSGLPSDRFSAERTGGSVSTLTIQRTQQEDSAVYLCASSREQGATEKLFFGSGTQLSVL.

The table lists this clone with a few counts. This sequence joins TRBV15 and TRBJ2-2; unclear D gene. V lost 2 bases to trimming and J lost 7 bases, with 8 bases between them. This CDR3 spans 13 amino acids. Germline V gene sequence: CDR1 LNHNV, CDR2 YYDKDF (reference sequence). This CDR3 reads CATSRRGFGELFF. In DNA form, the CDR3 reads TGTGCCACCAGCAGAAGAGGCTTCGGGGAGCTGTTTTTT. Using reference TRBV15 and TRBJ2-2 for the parts outside the CDR3, the full variable domain is DAMVIQNPRYQVTQFGKPVTLSCSQTLNHNVMYWYQQKSSQAPKLLFHYYDKDFNNEADTPDNFQSRRPNTSFCFLDIRSPGLGDTAMYLCATSRRGFGELFFGEGSRLTVL.

V gene TRBV7-9 combines with J gene TRBJ1-2; D possibly corresponds to TRBD1 (6 bases). Germline loops: CDR1 SEHNR, CDR2 FQNEAQ (reference sequence). This CDR3 has 15 amino acids. V gave up 6 bases and J gave up 3 bases, with 17 bases separating them. The CDR3 DNA reads as TGTGCCAGCAGAGTCTCAGGGGAGCGATACTATGGCTACACCTTC. It specifies CASRVSGERYYGYTF.

The V gene is TRBV14, the J gene TRBJ2-1; maybe TRBD2 (6 bases). The CDR3 totals 14 residues. CDR1 is SGHDN, CDR2 FVKESK, per germline. With 1 base removed from V and 4 bases from J, the gap between germline ends came to 8 bases. CDR3 sequence reads: CASSQARGYNEQFF. The DNA of the CDR3 is TGTGCCAGCAGCCAAGCTCGGGGGTACAATGAGCAGTTCTTC.

This clone is medium-sized (0.01 to 0.1%) by share. The chain has TRBV29-1 and TRBJ2-1; D is possibly TRBD2 (6 bases). Germline assignment: CDR1 SQVTM and CDR2 ANQGSEA. The CDR3 consists of 15 residues. V shed 6 bases and J shed 2 bases, with 17 bases lying between them. The CDR3 protein is CSVALGGITYNEQFF. In DNA form, the CDR3 reads TGCAGCGTGGCTTTAGGCGGGATTACCTACAATGAGCAGTTCTTC.

The chain recombines TRBV18 with TRBJ2-4, with no clear D. The CDR3 consists of 16 residues. With 6 bases removed from V and 3 bases from J, the gap between germline ends came to 18 bases. In germline, CDR1 is KGHSH, CDR2 LQKENI. CDR3 in amino acids: CASSQEGWVDKNIQYF. The CDR3 coding sequence is TGTGCCAGCTCGCAAGAAGGATGGGTGGACAAAAACATTCAGTACTTC.

There are a few counts of this clone. This chain joins TRBV7-9 and TRBJ2-7; 11 bases match TRBD2. The V segment lost 2 bases and the J segment 7 bases; nucleotides outside the gene matches: 7. The CDR3 length is 15 residues. Germline assignment: CDR1 SEHNR and CDR2 FQNEAQ (reference sequence). The CDR3 loop reads CASSLPIWTSGEQYF. DNA for the CDR3: TGTGCCAGCAGCTTACCCATCTGGACTAGCGGGGAGCAGTACTTC.

The chain links TRBV28 to TRBJ1-2; tentative D call: TRBD1 (6 bases). From germline, CDR1 is MDHEN and CDR2 SYDVKM. The V gene lost 6 bases and the J gene lost 10 bases, with 15 bases spanning the gap. This CDR3 is 12 amino acids long. The CDR3 nucleotides are TGTGCCAGCAGGGGAACAGGGCACGACTACACCTTC. Its protein is CASRGTGHDYTF.

V is TRBV21-1 and J is TRBJ1-2; the DNA was not compared with TRBD1, the D call given in the table. TRBV21-1 is given as a pseudogene. The CDR3 contains 14 residues. The CDR3 loop is CASPRIGAPYGYTF. The CDR3 nucleotides read TGTGCCAGCCCCCGGATTGGGGCACCCTATGGCTACACCTTC.

This clone was observed a single time. The gene calls are TRBV14 and TRBJ2-7; D remains ambiguous. V lost 0 bases, J lost 6 bases, and 9 bases lay in between. Germline-derived CDR1 and CDR2 are SGHDN and FVKESK. The CDR3 sequence is 13 residues long. Here the CDR3 reads CASSQDLTVEQYF. As DNA, the CDR3 is TGTGCCAGCAGCCAAGATCTAACAGTCGAGCAGTACTTC.

The V and J genes are TRBV5-6 and TRBJ1-2, with a weak D call TRBD1 (5 bases). The ends were cut back, 0 bases at V and 7 bases at J, with 7 bases in the middle. Germline V gene sequence: CDR1 SGHDT, CDR2 YYEEEE. There are 12 residues in the CDR3. The CDR3: CASSLATGGYTF. The CDR3 coding sequence is TGTGCCAGCAGCTTGGCCACAGGTGGCTACACCTTC.

This rearrangement joins TRBV10-2 to TRBJ1-1; D remains unclear. V was pared by 0 bases and J by 11 bases, with 25 bases between. The CDR3 consists of 17 residues. Germline assignment: CDR1 WSHSY and CDR2 SAAADI. For the CDR3, the DNA is TGCGCCAGCAGTGAGTCGATCGCGAGGACGGGCGTCCCCGGGGCTTTCTTT. As protein: CASSESIARTGVPGAFF.

This chain joins TRBV19 and TRBJ1-1; D remains ambiguous. The CDR3 is 15 amino acids. The germline gives CDR1 LNHDA, CDR2 SQIVND (reference sequence). V was pared by 3 bases and J by 4 bases, with 15 bases between. The CDR3 DNA reads as TGTGCCAGTAGTATCTCAGGATTACGGGGCACTGAAGCTTTCTTT. This gives the protein CASSISGLRGTEAFF.

J is TRBJ2-7 and V is TRBV7-2, with TRBD2 matching over 9 bases. From germline, CDR1 is SGHTA and CDR2 FQGNSA. The CDR3 is 15 amino acids. V was clipped by 1 base and J by 2 bases; unmatched bases: 3. CDR3 bases: TGTGCCAGCAGCTTAGGTGGCGGGAGGGCCTACGAGCAGTACTTC. Amino acid sequence: CASSLGGGRAYEQYF.

The chain couples TRBV29-1 to TRBJ2-6; a weak D match, TRBD1 (6 bases). CDR1 SQVTM and CDR2 ANQGSEA come from the germline V gene. The V and J ends lost 0 bases and 0 bases respectively, with 15 bases between them. The CDR3 is 18 residues long. The CDR3 DNA sequence: TGCAGCGTTGAAGATAATTGGCAGGGGTCCTCTGGGGCCAACGTCCTGACTTTC. Its translation: CSVEDNWQGSSGANVLTF.

The J gene is TRBJ2-7, the V gene TRBV19, with D tentatively TRBD1 (6 bases). The length of the CDR3 is 13 residues. Trimming removed 7 bases from V and 6 bases from J, with 16 bases in between. The V gene's germline CDR1 is LNHDA and CDR2 SQIVND (reference sequence). CDR3 coding DNA: TGTGCCAGTATGGTGTCAGGGGCGGTCGAGCAGTACTTC. Amino acid sequence: CASMVSGAVEQYF.

The rearrangement joins TRBV7-8 to TRBJ2-1; 8 bases match TRBD1. CDR1 and CDR2 from the germline V gene are SGHVS and FQNEAQ. Losses at the gene ends were 1 base for V and 5 bases for J; bases not matched to a gene: 4. CDR3 length equals 15 residues. The CDR3 is CASSLGQGQDNEQFF. The CDR3 DNA follows: TGTGCCAGCAGCTTAGGACAGGGACAGGACAATGAGCAGTTCTTC.

The chain has TRBV6-5 and TRBJ1-1; D call uncertain. V gave up 7 bases and J gave up 3 bases, with 15 bases separating them. Per the germline V gene, CDR1 is MNHEY and CDR2 is SVGAGI. This CDR3 has 14 residues. The CDR3 reads CASTQFPGDTEAFF. As DNA, the CDR3 is TGTGCCAGCACGCAATTCCCGGGAGACACTGAAGCTTTCTTT.

The chain employs TRBV27 and TRBJ1-5; D gene ambiguous. V lost 3 bases and J 4 bases, leaving 4 bases between the germline ends. The CDR3 is made up of 12 amino acids. Germline V gene lookup returns CDR1 MNHEY and CDR2 SMNVEV (reference sequence). This chain's CDR3 is CASSFRNQPQHF. The DNA for the CDR3 is TGTGCCAGCAGTTTTCGGAATCAGCCCCAGCATTTT.

The chain is built from TRBV28 and TRBJ1-5, with 7 bases that match TRBD1. V gave up 5 bases and J gave up 6 bases; unmatched junction bases: 10. The CDR3 consists of 15 residues. The germline V gene has CDR1 MDHEN and CDR2 SYDVKM. In nucleotides, the CDR3 is TGTGCCAGCAGTCCTCTGACAGGGATCGGTCAGCCCCAGCATTTT. This encodes CASSPLTGIGQPQHF.

V gene TRBV7-3 combines with J gene TRBJ2-2; tentative D call: TRBD2 (6 bases). Germline CDR1 is SGHTA and CDR2 is FQGTGA. Trimming took 1 base from V and 1 from J, leaving 10 bases between them. This CDR3 comprises 16 residues. Written as DNA, the CDR3 is TGTGCCAGCAGCTTAATGGCGGGGCTGAACACCGGGGAGCTGTTTTTT. Protein sequence: CASSLMAGLNTGELFF.

V and J are TRBV5-4 and TRBJ2-7, with 7 bases matching TRBD1. Germline V gene data show CDR1 as SGHNT and CDR2 as YYREEE (reference sequence). The CDR3 has 16 amino acids. V gave up 10 bases and J gave up 6 bases; unmatched junction bases: 22. CDR3 nucleotides: TGTGCCTGTATGACAGGGCCAAGGTCAAGAAGGGCCGAGCAGTACTTC. This gives the protein CACMTGPRSRRAEQYF.

The CDR3 region is CASSQGTSGYNEQYF. CDR3 nucleotide sequence: TGTGCCAGCAGCCAGGGGACTAGCGGTTATAACGAGCAGTACTTC. The rearrangement links TRBV14 to TRBJ2-7; TRBD2 matches 11 bases. The CDR3 runs to 15 residues. CDR1 is SGHDN and CDR2 is FVKESK in the germline V gene. With 3 bases clipped from V and 5 bases from J, the junction kept 6 bases outside the gene matches.

The chain joins TRBV27 to TRBJ2-7, with a possible D match to TRBD2 (6 bases). Germline lookup yields CDR1 MNHEY and CDR2 SMNVEV (reference sequence). V was clipped by 6 bases and J by 6 bases, with 15 bases between them. The CDR3 consists of 13 residues. Here the CDR3 DNA reads TGTGCCAGCAGCCAGCTAGCGAGGTTCGAGCAGTACTTC. This translates into CASSQLARFEQYF.

The chain combines TRBV7-2 with TRBJ2-3; TRBD1 matches 9 bases. The CDR3 extends over 16 amino acids. CDR1 is SGHTA, CDR2 FQGNSA, per germline. Trimming took 6 bases from V and 2 from J; bases not matched to a gene: 9. The CDR3 protein is CASRPRTGVSTDTQYF. The CDR3 region has the DNA TGTGCCAGCAGACCCCGGACAGGGGTGTCCACAGATACGCAGTATTTT. The full variable domain, rest sourced from reference TRBV7-2 and TRBJ2-3, is GAGVSQSPSNKVTEKGKDVELRCDPISGHTALYWYRQSLGQGLEFLIYFQGNSAPDKSGLPSDRFSAERTGGSVSTLTIQRTQQEDSAVYLCASRPRTGVSTDTQYFGPGTRLTVL.